The entry that follows covers one T cell receptor (beta chain) sequence. Multiplex touch-down PCR with TRB-A/B primers amplified rearranged V-D-J TRB sequences. TCRdb called the multiplex PCR reads again in MiXCR, with one record for every CDR3 protein. The repertoire holds around 17,000 distinct CDR3 sequences, 45% to 50% seen once, with 10% in the top ten. Germline V gene lookup returns CDR1 SGHDT and CDR2 YYEEEE. The CDR3 loop spans 11 amino acids. Trimming pared 10 bases from V and 1 base from J, leaving 9 bases between. Peripheral blood genomic DNA, not sorted cells or RNA, was the template. This sample is part of a study of T cell repertoires in aging, cancer and after chemotherapy.

The chain is built from TRBV5-6 and TRBJ2-7, with a possible D match to TRBD2 (5 bases). The sequence derives from a human donor in good health. The sequencing sample was made of blood. CDR3 bases: TGTGCCTGGACTGATTCCTACGAGCAGTACTTC. Amino acids: CAWTDSYEQYF.